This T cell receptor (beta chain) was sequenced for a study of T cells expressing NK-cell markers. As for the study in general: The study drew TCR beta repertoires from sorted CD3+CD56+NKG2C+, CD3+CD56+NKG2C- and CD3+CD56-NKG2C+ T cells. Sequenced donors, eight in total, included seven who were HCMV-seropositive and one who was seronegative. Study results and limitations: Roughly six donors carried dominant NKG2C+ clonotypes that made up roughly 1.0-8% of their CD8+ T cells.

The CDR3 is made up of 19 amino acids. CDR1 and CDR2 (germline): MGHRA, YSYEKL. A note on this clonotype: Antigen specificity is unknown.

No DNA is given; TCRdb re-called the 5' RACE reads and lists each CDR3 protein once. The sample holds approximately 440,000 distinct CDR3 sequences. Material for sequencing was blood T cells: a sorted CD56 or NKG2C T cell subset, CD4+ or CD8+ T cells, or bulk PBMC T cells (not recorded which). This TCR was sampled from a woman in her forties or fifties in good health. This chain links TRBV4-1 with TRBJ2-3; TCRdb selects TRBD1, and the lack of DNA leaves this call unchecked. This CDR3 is CASSQDLALGQGWADTQYF.